This TCR beta chain is from a study of T cells in Graves' hyperthyroidism and ophthalmopathy (dated by TCRdb to about 2019). In the study overall: Peripheral blood was collected at initial diagnosis, before any treatment. TCR V-J signatures able to tell the groups apart were searched for in a discovery cohort of some 97 patients, of whom roughly 42 had Graves' ophthalmopathy and roughly 59 had stable Graves' hyperthyroidism. Whether ophthalmopathy could be predicted prospectively was tested in an independent validation cohort made up of approximately 19 hyperthyroidism patients plus 17 patients who later progressed to ophthalmopathy. For training and testing, the roughly 100 patients in the discovery cohort were randomly divided in a 7:3 ratio. The study also compared thyroid tissue and blood T-cell repertoires from five or six Graves' hyperthyroidism patients. After sampling, hyperthyroidism patients received methimazole starting at 30 mg daily, and ophthalmopathy patients received high-dose intravenous methylprednisolone. The paper describes TCR Vbeta CDR3 sequencing of fewer than 150 peripheral blood samples, made up of 40 to 45 ophthalmopathy patients, 70 to 75 hyperthyroidism patients and about 17 progressor patients.

CDR1 and CDR2, looked up from the germline V gene, are SGHAT and FQNNGV. From the cysteine through the phenylalanine, the CDR3 covers 13 amino acids. The kept DNA is CDR3 alone, 39 bases in frame from the first base. Trimming takes 4 bases from V and 4 bases from J, and the germline ends sit 10 bases apart. Graves' hyperthyroidism was defined as stable when no progression to ophthalmopathy occurred over 18 months of follow-up. The hyperthyroidism patients were between 18 and 65 years old and newly diagnosed, with a disease duration of less than 2 months. Exclusion was applied to patients with uncontrolled infections, other autoimmune diseases, pregnancy or lactation. Diagnoses relied on clinical symptoms, serum thyroxine and TRAb, thyroid ultrasound and orbital computed tomography. Ficoll-Paque density gradient centrifugation was used to isolate PBMCs from 8.5 to 10 ml of fresh peripheral blood. Trizol reagent was used to extract total RNA, and RNA quality was then checked on an Agilent 2100 Bioanalyzer.

This clonotype has ten or more counts. Its specific antigen is unknown. No base-level quality is on record; no much larger clone is a single base apart. Paper-wide results and their limitations: In validation, the model predicted progression to ophthalmopathy a median of roughly 6.2 months before onset, with approximately 70% sensitivity and roughly 79% specificity. A model built on a 13 V-J signature distinguished ophthalmopathy from stable hyperthyroidism, reaching 87.88% sensitivity and about 81% specificity in cross-validation and 80%/75% in testing. Sample size was not statistically predetermined, and blinding of investigators to group allocation was not performed. Blood samples also contained most of the expanded thyroid clonotypes (frequency above 0.001), which suggests that blood repertoires may reflect thyroid immune responses.

TCR beta CDR3 regions were amplified from RNA transcripts. A first-round RT-PCR of the TCR CDR3 used the HTBI primer set with the Qiagen OneStep RT-PCR kit. A second multiplex PCR round built the libraries, followed by size selection and purification. The libraries were sequenced on an Illumina HiSeq2000 using paired-end 100 bp reads. On the authors' methods: SOAPnuke was used to process the raw data, throwing out any read that contained adapters or uncalled bases, had a mean Phred below 15, or lacked an exact constant-primer or identifier match. High-quality paired reads were merged with COPE v1.2.5, and unique nucleotide sequences were defined as clonotypes. Clonotypes were aligned to IMGT TRBV, TRBD and TRBJ reference segments using MiTCR v1.1. Analysis was restricted to V-J combinations with a frequency above 0.0001, which covered about 99% of repertoires. The TCS score was defined as F50 (clonal expansion) divided by E x V (chaos), with BLOSUM62-based TCRdist calculated between CDR3 peptides within each V-J. Welch's t-statistics and random forest reduced fewer than 550 V-J features to 10 to 15, which were used in a naive Bayes classifier (R e1071). The public reads were run again by TCRdb, first through fastp at Q25 and then through MiXCR, and only productive beta chains were kept. One record per CDR3 amino acid sequence lists the most common genes and DNA. The authors' filters were not applied to this entry. This sample holds about 520,000 distinct CDR3 sequences; less than 25% were observed only once. The ten largest make up roughly 29% of the sample.

Sequenced sample: blood. The TCR comes from a man aged 18-30 years with Graves' hyperthyroidism. The rearranged chain carries TRBV11-2 and TRBJ2-5; a confident D gene designation cannot be given. The CDR3 reads CASSSQQAETQYF. The DNA is TGTGCCAGCAGCTCCCAGCAGGCAGAGACCCAGTACTTC.